This TCR beta chain is drawn from a study of cytomegalovirus exposure and HLA in healthy donors. Both 60 Vbeta primers and 13 Jbeta primers went into the PCR. TCRdb keeps only in-frame clones here, not all; method: immunoSEQ multiplex PCR. This table has 200,000 to 250,000 clones, approximately 82% appearing once. Trimming pared 0 bases from V and 11 bases from J, leaving 18 bases between. The CDR3 extends over 15 amino acids. Germline values: CDR1 LNHNV, CDR2 YYDKDF (reference sequence). The sample taken for sequencing was PBMCs. The source of this sequence is a man younger than 30 in good health and CMV-seronegative. The genes are TRBV15 and TRBJ2-3, with D perhaps TRBD2 (6 bases). CDR3 in amino acids: CATSRDTGEPYEQYF. The DNA for the CDR3 is TGTGCCACCAGCAGAGATACGGGAGAACCCTACGAGCAGTATTTT.